The T cell receptor beta chain under discussion was sequenced for a study of T cell responses to AZD1222 COVID-19 vaccine. Generated by immunoSEQ multiplex PCR, the TCRdb table keeps only in-frame clones and is missing some. In the table there are around 78,000 clones, 90% of which are singletons. V was clipped by 7 bases and J by 7 bases, with 13 bases between them. The CDR3 totals 12 residues. This clone came up a few times. The source of this sequence is an adult who received the AZD1222 COVID-19 vaccine. The starting material was peripheral blood, obtained 28 days after the second AZD1222 dose. The genes are TRBV12-3 or TRBV12-4 and TRBJ1-2; TRBD1 is a possible D gene (5 bases). The CDR3 is CASIGVGVGYTF. CDR3 sequence (DNA): TGTGCCAGCATAGGGGTTGGTGTTGGCTACACCTTC.